This T cell receptor beta chain derives from a study of blood T cell repertoires in COVID-19. Study-wide background: T cells, B-cell-depleted T cells, or PBMCs provided the cDNA or gDNA that served as material.

With 6 bases removed from V and 0 bases from J, the gap between germline ends came to 8 bases. The CDR3 loop spans 13 amino acids. Looked up from germline, CDR1 is MDHEN and CDR2 is SYDVKM. Per the original methods: Counts of nucleated cells, estimated from reference gene primer amplification, were obtained. The protocol was immunoSEQ multiplex PCR, while the TCRdb copy is restricted to in-frame clones and leaves out a portion. V, J and clone size are taken as reported in that table, and D and trimming were inferred from the DNA itself. The sample carries about 250,000 clones, 85% recorded once. In Seattle, patients joined the study during active infection and were tracked longitudinally.

The sequenced sample consisted of peripheral blood. The receptor was derived from a man aged 50 to 59 with COVID-19, enrolled during active disease. This chain uses TRBV28 with TRBJ1-1; D remains unclear. The CDR3 nucleotides read TGTGCCAGCAGGGGCGGGCTGAACACTGAAGCTTTCTTT. It yields the protein CASRGGLNTEAFF.